These 7 T cell receptor beta chains were all obtained from the same sample, sequenced in a study of T cell clonality in common variable immunodeficiency. Some clones are missing from TCRdb's copy, which holds only in-frame ones; the method was immunoSEQ multiplex PCR. The sample includes roughly 70,000 clones, none of them occurring once. Sample: peripheral blood mononuclear cells. These receptors came from a person aged 18 to 75 in good health.

This clone was picked up many times. The DNA ends 3 residues before the CDR3 does, and the rest of the CDR3 is filled in from the germline J gene. The V gene is TRBV19, the J gene TRBJ2-5; tentatively, D is TRBD2 (6 bases). The CDR3 covers 14 residues. Per germline, CDR1 LNHDA and CDR2 SQIVND (reference sequence). Trimming stripped 3 bases from V and 4 bases from J, with 12 bases between. CDR3 protein: CASSIGGRGETQYF. The CDR3 DNA, read in part, is TGTGCCAGTAGTATCGGGGGAAGGGGAGAGACC.

This clone was detected ten times or more. The CDR3 is cut off 3 residues early in the read; its end comes from the germline J gene. The rearrangement links TRBV4-1 to TRBJ2-2; 7 bases are shared with TRBD2. The CDR3 totals 16 residues. Germline assignment: CDR1 MGHRA and CDR2 YSYEKL. J was trimmed by 6 bases and V by 1 base; bases with no gene match: 8. Here the CDR3 reads CASSQGSLAAPGELFF. CDR3 bases read: TGCGCCAGCAGCCAAGGCTCGCTAGCGGCGCCCGGGGAG.

This clone was counted many times. The CDR3 end is not reached by the read, which stops 3 residues before it; the germline J gene fills it in. The genes are TRBV5-5 and TRBJ1-2; 7 nucleotides agree with TRBD1. With V trimmed by 3 bases and J by 4 bases, 3 bases remained unmatched. Germline V gene data show CDR1 as SGHKS and CDR2 as YYEKEE (reference sequence). The CDR3 runs 13 residues. The CDR3 is CASSSGGGYGYTF. The covered CDR3 bases are TGTGCCAGCAGCTCAGGGGGAGGCTATGGC.

This clone was recorded at least ten times. This may stem from a read error, because a much larger clone lies one nucleotide away. Read sequence stops 3 residues before the CDR3 end, and the germline J gene provides the missing end. The chain is built from TRBV9 and TRBJ1-1, with D perhaps TRBD1 (6 bases). With 4 bases removed from V and 1 base from J, the gap between germline ends came to 8 bases. Germline V gene sequence: CDR1 SGDLS, CDR2 YYNGEE. This CDR3 contains 13 residues. CDR3 DNA (partial): TGTGCCAGCAGCCTGGGACAGAACACTGAA. Protein: CASSLGQNTE. The full CDR3 reads CASSLGQNTEAFF.

In this sample, this clone turned up many times. The read gets to within 3 residues of the CDR3 end, and the germline J gene fills in the rest. This chain connects TRBV20-1 to TRBJ1-1, with TRBD1 as a possible D gene (5 bases). This CDR3 spans 12 amino acids. Per the germline V gene, CDR1 is DFQATT and CDR2 is SNEGSKA (reference sequence). Trimming left V 7 bases short and J 3 bases short, with 12 bases between. The CDR3 sequence is CSGRQGYTEAFF. CDR3 DNA, as far as it was read: TGCAGTGGAAGGCAGGGATACACTGAA.

This clone was seen many times. The read comes to an end 3 residues before the CDR3 does, leaving the germline J gene to fill in the end. The V and J genes are TRBV7-8 and TRBJ1-1; tentatively, D is TRBD1 (5 bases). This CDR3 region has 14 residues. From germline, CDR1 is SGHVS and CDR2 FQNEAQ. Trimming cost V 2 bases and J 3 bases, with 10 bases left between them. The CDR3 reads CASSLQGEDTEAFF. The part of the CDR3 DNA that was read is TGTGCCAGCAGCTTACAGGGTGAGGACACTGAA.

There are many counts of this clone. The read ends 3 residues before the CDR3 terminus; that terminus is restored from the germline J gene. The chain has TRBV20-1 and TRBJ2-1, with D possibly being TRBD2 (6 bases). Germline assignment: CDR1 DFQATT and CDR2 SNEGSKA (reference sequence). CDR3 length: 15 residues. Trimming stripped 4 bases from V and 5 bases from J, with 18 bases between. This CDR3 reads CSAMFMRLGNNEQFF. The DNA read from the CDR3 is TGCAGTGCTATGTTCATGAGACTAGGGAACAATGAG.